This passage covers 2 T cell receptor beta chains from one sample sequenced in a study of blood T cell repertoires in COVID-19. Data came from immunoSEQ multiplex PCR; TCRdb stores just in-frame clones and leaves some out. The sample contains some 160,000 clones, approximately 91% of which appear only once. Sequences were obtained from peripheral blood. The receptors shown here come from a man aged 18-30 years with COVID-19, enrolled during active disease.

The chain combines TRBV2 with TRBJ2-7; the D gene is possibly TRBD2 (6 bases). The CDR3 is made up of 14 amino acids. V lost 6 bases and J lost 2, with 14 bases in between. Germline CDR1 is SNHLY and CDR2 is FYNNEI. The CDR3 here is CASRTGSGTYEQYF. As DNA, the CDR3 is TGTGCCAGCAGAACCGGGAGTGGAACCTACGAGCAGTACTTC.

This clone was found once. The V and J genes are TRBV6-5 and TRBJ2-1; D is uncertain. With 8 bases removed from V and 5 bases from J, the gap between germline ends came to 13 bases. Per the germline V gene, CDR1 is MNHEY and CDR2 is SVGAGI. This CDR3 is 13 amino acids long. The CDR3 loop reads CASSLTLDNEQFF. As DNA, the CDR3 is TGTGCCAGCTCCCTTACCTTAGACAATGAGCAGTTCTTC.